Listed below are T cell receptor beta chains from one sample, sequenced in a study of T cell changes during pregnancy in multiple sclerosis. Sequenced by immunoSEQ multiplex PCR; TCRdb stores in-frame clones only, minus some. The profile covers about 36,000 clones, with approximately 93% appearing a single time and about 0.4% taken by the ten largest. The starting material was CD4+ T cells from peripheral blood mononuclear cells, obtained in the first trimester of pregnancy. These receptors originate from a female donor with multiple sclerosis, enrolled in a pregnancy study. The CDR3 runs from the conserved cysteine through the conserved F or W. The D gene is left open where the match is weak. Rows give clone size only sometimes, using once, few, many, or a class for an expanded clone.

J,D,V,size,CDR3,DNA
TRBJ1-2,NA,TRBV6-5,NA,CASSTGTSGGYTF,TGTGCCAGCAGTACAGGGACATCGGGTGGCTACACCTTC
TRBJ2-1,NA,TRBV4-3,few,CASSQVLRGLGNEQFF,TGCGCCAGCAGCCAAGTCCTCCGGGGTTTAGGGAATGAGCAGTTCTTC
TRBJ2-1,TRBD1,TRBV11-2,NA,CASSLGQGAHHEQFF,TGTGCCAGCAGCTTAGGCCAGGGGGCGCATCATGAGCAGTTCTTC
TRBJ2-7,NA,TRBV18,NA,CASSPDSSISYEQYF,TGTGCCAGCTCACCGGACAGTTCCATCTCCTACGAGCAGTACTTC
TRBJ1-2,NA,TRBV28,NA,CASRLVDNYGYTF,TGTGCCAGCAGACTCGTAGATAACTATGGCTACACCTTC
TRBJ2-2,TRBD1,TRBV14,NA,CASSQDRGLGTGELFF,TGTGCCAGCAGCCAAGACAGGGGGCTAGGCACCGGGGAGCTGTTTTTT
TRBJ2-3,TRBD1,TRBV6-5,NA,CASSFTGTAITDTQYF,TGTGCCAGCAGTTTCACCGGGACAGCAATCACAGATACGCAGTATTTT
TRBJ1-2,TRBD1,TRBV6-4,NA,CASSPGQAEYYGYTF,TGTGCCAGCAGTCCGGGACAGGCGGAGTACTATGGCTACACCTTC
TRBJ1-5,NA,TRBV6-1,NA,CASRKAGASNQPQHF,TGTGCCAGCAGAAAGGCAGGGGCGAGCAATCAGCCCCAGCATTTT
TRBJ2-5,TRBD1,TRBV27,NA,CASSLGQGITRETQYF,TGTGCCAGCAGTTTGGGACAGGGGATAACCAGAGAGACCCAGTACTTC
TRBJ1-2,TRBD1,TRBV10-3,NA,CAISDGQGDGYTF,TGTGCCATCAGTGACGGACAGGGGGATGGCTACACCTTC
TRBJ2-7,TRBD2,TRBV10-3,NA,CAINKAGGFDEQYF,TGTGCCATCAACAAAGCGGGAGGTTTCGACGAGCAGTACTTC
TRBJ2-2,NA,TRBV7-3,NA,CASSFDTDTGELFF,TGTGCCAGCAGCTTTGACACCGACACCGGGGAGCTGTTTTTT
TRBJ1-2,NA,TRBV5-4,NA,CASSYLRGEGYGYTF,TGTGCCAGCAGCTATCTGAGGGGGGAGGGCTATGGCTACACCTTC
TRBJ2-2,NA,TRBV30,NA,CARDRSNTGELFF,TGTGCCCGAGACAGGAGCAACACCGGGGAGCTGTTTTTT